The present entry profiles one T cell receptor (beta chain) with its context. This specimen belongs to a study of cytomegalovirus exposure and HLA in healthy donors. Germline V lookup: CDR1 SNHLY, CDR2 FYNNEI. The V end was cut by 6 bases, the J end by 1 base, with 13 bases between. CDR3 size: 16 residues. The PCR employed 60 Vbeta primers together with 13 Jbeta primers. Produced via immunoSEQ multiplex PCR; TCRdb's table is partial and in-frame only. The table shows about 110,000 clones, with 60% to 85% occurring only once. What was sequenced was PBMCs. The chain carries TRBV2 and TRBJ2-6; maybe TRBD1 (6 bases). This TCR was recovered from a woman between 35 and 50 years old in good health and CMV-seropositive. CDR3 loop: CASRQTRGSGANVLTF. The CDR3 DNA reads TGTGCCAGCAGACAAACCAGGGGTTCTGGGGCCAACGTCCTGACTTTC.